The text below deals with one TCR beta chain. This clonotype came up many times. Its recognized antigen is unknown. No base-level quality is on record; no much larger clone is a single base apart. The treatment or condition label, as the study defines it: allogeneic hematopoietic cell transplantation with graft depleted of TCRalphabeta T cells and CD19 B cells. TCRalphabeta/CD19-depleted allogeneic hematopoietic cell grafts were given to the transplant recipients, all of whom were children. This record belongs to a study of T-cell reconstitution after alpha-beta-depleted transplantation in children (dated by TCRdb to 2015 to 2016). For the wider study: T-cell immune reconstitution after TCRalphabeta/CD19-depleted allogeneic hematopoietic cell transplantation in children was quantitatively tracked in the study by means of TCR repertoire profiling. Overall results and qualifications from the work: Over the following months the frequencies of hyperexpanded clones went down, and after one year T-cell counts and TCRbeta diversity were mostly credited to newly produced T cells. In some patients, the high TCRbeta diversity seen at day 60 was put down to recipient T cells and intrathymic progenitors that had survived conditioning. The apparently early recovery of alphabetaT-cell counts about two months after transplant reportedly depended on only several hundred rapidly expanded clones that came from non-depleted graft cells.

The library came from PCR. The instrument was an Illumina HiSeq 2500. TCR library preparation used molecular barcoding, with unique molecular identifiers applied to normalize quantification of the TCRbeta repertoire. The raw public reads went through TCRdb reprocessing: fastp at Q25, MiXCR clone calling, in-frame beta chains kept. Each entry is one CDR3 protein sequence, shown with its most common DNA and genes. The sample has hundreds of thousands of distinct CDR3 sequences on record, about 12% of them singletons. Around 0.79% of the sample is in the top ten clones. Sequences DFQATT (CDR1) and SNEGSKA (CDR2) are obtained from the germline V gene (reference sequence). Trimming leaves V shorter by 0 bases and J shorter by 4 bases, with the junction holding 5 bases beyond the gene matches. Including cysteine and phenylalanine, the CDR3 has 15 amino acids. CDR3 DNA only is kept here, 45 bases in frame from base 1.

This clonotype was sampled from a girl aged 2 to 10 with congenital amegakaryocytic thrombocytopenia, due to receive a stem cell transplant. Here the chain combines TRBV20-1 and TRBJ2-7, with 11 bases matching TRBD2. The sequences come from PBMCs, collected before TCRalphabeta/CD19-depleted stem cell transplant. CDR3 loop: CSARDLSSGRYEQYF. Read as DNA, the sequence is TGCAGTGCTAGAGATCTGTCTAGCGGGAGGTACGAGCAGTACTTC.